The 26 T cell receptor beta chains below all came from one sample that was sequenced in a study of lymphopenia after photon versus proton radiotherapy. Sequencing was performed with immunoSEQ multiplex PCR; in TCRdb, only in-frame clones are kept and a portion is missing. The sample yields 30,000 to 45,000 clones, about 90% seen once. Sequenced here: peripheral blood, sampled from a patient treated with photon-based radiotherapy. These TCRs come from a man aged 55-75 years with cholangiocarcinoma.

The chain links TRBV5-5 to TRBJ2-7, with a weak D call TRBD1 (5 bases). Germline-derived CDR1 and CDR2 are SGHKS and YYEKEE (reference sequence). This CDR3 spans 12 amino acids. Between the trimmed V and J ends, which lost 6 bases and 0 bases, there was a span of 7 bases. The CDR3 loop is CASTTGSYEQYF. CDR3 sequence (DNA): TGTGCCAGCACAACAGGCTCCTACGAGCAGTACTTC.

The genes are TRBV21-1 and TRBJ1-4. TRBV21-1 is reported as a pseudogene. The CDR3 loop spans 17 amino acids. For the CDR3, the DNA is TGTGCCAGCAGCAAAAGGGCGGAGGGGGGGCTTAATGAAAAACTGTTTTTT. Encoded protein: CASSKRAEGGLNEKLFF.

CDR3 sequence: CASSPRTGLEKLFF. The CDR3 DNA sequence: TGTGCCAGCTCCCCTCGGACAGGGCTCGAAAAACTGTTTTTT. V is TRBV18 and J is TRBJ1-4; 8 nucleotides agree with TRBD1. CDR3 length: 14 residues. CDR1 is KGHSH, CDR2 LQKENI, per germline. V trimming: 6 bases; J trimming: 8 bases; junction bases outside the gene matches: 8.

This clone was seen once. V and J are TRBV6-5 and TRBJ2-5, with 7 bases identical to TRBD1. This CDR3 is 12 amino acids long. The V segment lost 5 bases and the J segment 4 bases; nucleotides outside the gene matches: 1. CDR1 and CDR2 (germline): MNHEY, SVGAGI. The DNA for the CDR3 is TGTGCCAGCAGTACAGGGGCAGAGACCCAGTACTTC. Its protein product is CASSTGAETQYF.

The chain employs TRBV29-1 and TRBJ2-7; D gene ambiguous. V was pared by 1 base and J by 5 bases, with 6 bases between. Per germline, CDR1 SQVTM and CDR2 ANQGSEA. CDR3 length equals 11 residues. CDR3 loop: CSVEAWDEQYF. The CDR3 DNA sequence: TGCAGCGTTGAAGCCTGGGACGAGCAGTACTTC.

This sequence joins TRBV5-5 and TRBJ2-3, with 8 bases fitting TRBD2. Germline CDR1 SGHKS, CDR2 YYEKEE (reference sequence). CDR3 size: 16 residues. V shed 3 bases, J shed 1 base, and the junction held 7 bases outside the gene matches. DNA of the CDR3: TGTGCCAGCAGCTCCGAAGCGGGGGCGCGCACAGATACGCAGTATTTT. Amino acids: CASSSEAGARTDTQYF.

CDR3 residues: CASRDTSGRDTQYF. CDR3 bases: TGTGCCAGCAGGGATACTAGCGGGAGAGATACGCAGTATTTT. The gene calls are TRBV2 and TRBJ2-3; 11 bases agree with TRBD2. Germline V gives CDR1 SNHLY, CDR2 FYNNEI. The CDR3 sequence is 14 residues long. The V segment lost 6 bases and the J segment 5 bases; nucleotides outside the gene matches: 4.

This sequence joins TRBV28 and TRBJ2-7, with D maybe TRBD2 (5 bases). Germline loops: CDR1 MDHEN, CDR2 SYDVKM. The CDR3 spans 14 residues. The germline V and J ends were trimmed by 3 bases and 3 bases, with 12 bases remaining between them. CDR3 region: CASSFGGLNYEQYF. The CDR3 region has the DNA TGTGCCAGCAGTTTCGGCGGACTTAACTACGAGCAGTACTTC.

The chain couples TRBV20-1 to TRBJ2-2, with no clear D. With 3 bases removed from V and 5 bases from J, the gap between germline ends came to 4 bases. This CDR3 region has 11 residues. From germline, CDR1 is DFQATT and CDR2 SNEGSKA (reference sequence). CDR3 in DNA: TGCAGTGCTAGTAAGACCGGGGAGCTGTTTTTT. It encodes CSASKTGELFF.

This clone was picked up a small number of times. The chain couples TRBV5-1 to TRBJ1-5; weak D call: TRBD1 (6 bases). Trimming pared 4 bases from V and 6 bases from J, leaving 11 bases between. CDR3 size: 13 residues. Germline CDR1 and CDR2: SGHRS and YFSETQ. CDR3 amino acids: CASSAGHGQPQHF. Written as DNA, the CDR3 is TGCGCCAGCAGCGCGGGACACGGTCAGCCCCAGCATTTT.

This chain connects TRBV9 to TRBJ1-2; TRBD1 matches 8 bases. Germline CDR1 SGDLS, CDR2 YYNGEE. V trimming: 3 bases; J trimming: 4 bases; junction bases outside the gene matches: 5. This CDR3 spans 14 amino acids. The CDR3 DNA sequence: TGTGCCAGCAGCGGCCGGGGACAGGCCTATGGCTACACCTTC. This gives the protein CASSGRGQAYGYTF.

This CDR3 reads CASSLDSARDTGELFF. The CDR3 bases are TGTGCCAGCAGCTTAGACAGCGCCAGGGACACCGGGGAGCTGTTTTTT. The chain is built from TRBV11-3 and TRBJ2-2; TRBD1 might be the D (5 bases). CDR3 size: 16 residues. V was clipped by 0 bases and J by 3 bases, with 11 bases between them. In germline, CDR1 is SGHNT, CDR2 YENEEA.

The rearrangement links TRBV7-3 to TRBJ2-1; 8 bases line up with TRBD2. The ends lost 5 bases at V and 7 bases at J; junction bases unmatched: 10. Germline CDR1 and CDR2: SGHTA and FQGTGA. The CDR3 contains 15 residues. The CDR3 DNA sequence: TGTGCCAGCAGCCCAACCGGGACTAGTCGTAATGAGCAGTTCTTC. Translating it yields CASSPTGTSRNEQFF.

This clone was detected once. CDR3 sequence reads: CASSPSGELGYTF. CDR3 sequence (DNA): TGCGCCAGCAGCCCCTCAGGGGAGTTAGGCTACACCTTC. The V gene is TRBV5-1, the J gene TRBJ1-2; TRBD1 is a possible D gene (6 bases). CDR1 is SGHRS, CDR2 YFSETQ, per germline. The CDR3 runs to 13 residues. Deletions cut 4 bases from V and 8 bases from J, with 15 bases between.

The CDR3 loop reads CASSITGAKGTQYF. The CDR3 nucleotides are TGTGCCAGTAGTATAACAGGGGCGAAGGGTACGCAGTATTTT. V is TRBV19 and J is TRBJ2-3, with 7 nucleotides matching TRBD1. This CDR3 is built from 14 residues. V was clipped by 2 bases and J by 8 bases; unmatched bases: 7. From germline, CDR1 is LNHDA and CDR2 SQIVND (reference sequence).

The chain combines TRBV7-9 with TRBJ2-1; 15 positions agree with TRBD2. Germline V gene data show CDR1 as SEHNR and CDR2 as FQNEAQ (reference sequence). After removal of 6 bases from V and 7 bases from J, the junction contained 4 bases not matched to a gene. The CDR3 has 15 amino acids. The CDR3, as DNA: TGTGCCAGCAGGCCAGGACTAGCGGGAGGGAATGAGCAGTTCTTC. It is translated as CASRPGLAGGNEQFF.

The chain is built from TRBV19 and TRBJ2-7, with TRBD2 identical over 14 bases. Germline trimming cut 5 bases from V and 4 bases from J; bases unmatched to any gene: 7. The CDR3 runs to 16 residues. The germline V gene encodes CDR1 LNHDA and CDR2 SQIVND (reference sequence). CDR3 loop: CASSSPGLAGEYEQYF. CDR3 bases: TGTGCCAGTAGTTCCCCGGGACTAGCGGGAGAGTACGAGCAGTACTTC.

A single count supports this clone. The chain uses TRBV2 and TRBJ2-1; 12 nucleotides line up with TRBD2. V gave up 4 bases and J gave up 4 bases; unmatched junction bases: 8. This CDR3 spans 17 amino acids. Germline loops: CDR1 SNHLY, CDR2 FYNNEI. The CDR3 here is CASSGTSGVRNYNEQFF. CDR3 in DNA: TGTGCCAGCAGTGGGACTAGCGGGGTACGAAATTACAATGAGCAGTTCTTC.

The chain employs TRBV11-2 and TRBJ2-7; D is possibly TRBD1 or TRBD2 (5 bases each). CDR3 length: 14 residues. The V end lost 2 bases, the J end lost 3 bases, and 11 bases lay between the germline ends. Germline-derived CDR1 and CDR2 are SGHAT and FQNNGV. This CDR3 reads CASSLRGPSYEQYF. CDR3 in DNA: TGTGCCAGCAGCTTACGGGGACCGAGCTACGAGCAGTACTTC.

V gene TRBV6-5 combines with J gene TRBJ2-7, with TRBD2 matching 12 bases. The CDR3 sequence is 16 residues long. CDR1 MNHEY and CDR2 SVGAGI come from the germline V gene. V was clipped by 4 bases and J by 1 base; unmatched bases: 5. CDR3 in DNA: TGTGCCAGCAGTTTCGAGACTAGCGGGGGTTCCTACGAGCAGTACTTC. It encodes CASSFETSGGSYEQYF.

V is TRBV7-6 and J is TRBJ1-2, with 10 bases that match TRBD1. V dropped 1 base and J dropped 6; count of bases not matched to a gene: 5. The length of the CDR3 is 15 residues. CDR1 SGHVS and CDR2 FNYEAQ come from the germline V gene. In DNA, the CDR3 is TGTGCCAGCAGCTTAGAGGAGACAGGGGGCGATGGCTACACCTTC. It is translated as CASSLEETGGDGYTF. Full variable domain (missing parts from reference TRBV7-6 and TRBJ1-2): GAGVSQSPRYKVTKRGQDVALRCDPISGHVSLYWYRQALGQGPEFLTYFNYEAQQDKSGLPNDRFSAERPEGSISTLTIQRTEQRDSAMYRCASSLEETGGDGYTFGSGTRLTVV.

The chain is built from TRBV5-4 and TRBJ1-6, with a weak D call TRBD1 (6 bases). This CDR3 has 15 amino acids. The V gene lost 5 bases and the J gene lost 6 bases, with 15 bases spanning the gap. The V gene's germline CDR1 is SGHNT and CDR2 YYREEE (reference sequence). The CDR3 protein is CASRPWGGGNSPLHF. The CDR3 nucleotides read TGTGCCAGCAGGCCGTGGGGGGGCGGTAATTCACCCCTCCACTTT. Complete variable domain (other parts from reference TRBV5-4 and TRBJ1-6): ETGVTQSPTHLIKTRGQQVTLRCSSQSGHNTVSWYQQALGQGPQFIFQYYREEENGRGNFPPRFSGLQFPNYSSELNVNALELDDSALYLCASRPWGGGNSPLHFGNGTRLTVT.

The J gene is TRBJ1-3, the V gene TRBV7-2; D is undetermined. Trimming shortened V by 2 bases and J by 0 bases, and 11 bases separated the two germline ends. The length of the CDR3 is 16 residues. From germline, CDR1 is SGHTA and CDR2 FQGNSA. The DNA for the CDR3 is TGTGCCAGCAGCTTAAATGCGGCCCGCTCTGGAAACACCATATATTTT. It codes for CASSLNAARSGNTIYF. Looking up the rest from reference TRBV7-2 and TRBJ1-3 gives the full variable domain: GAGVSQSPSNKVTEKGKDVELRCDPISGHTALYWYRQSLGQGLEFLIYFQGNSAPDKSGLPSDRFSAERTGGSVSTLTIQRTQQEDSAVYLCASSLNAARSGNTIYFGEGSWLTVV.

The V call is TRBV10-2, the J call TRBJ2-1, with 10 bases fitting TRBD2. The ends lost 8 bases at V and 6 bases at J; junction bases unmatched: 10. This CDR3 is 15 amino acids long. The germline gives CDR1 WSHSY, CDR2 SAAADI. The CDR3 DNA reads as TGCGCCAGCTTTCCCGGGACTAGCGCTTTCAATGAGCAGTTCTTC. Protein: CASFPGTSAFNEQFF.

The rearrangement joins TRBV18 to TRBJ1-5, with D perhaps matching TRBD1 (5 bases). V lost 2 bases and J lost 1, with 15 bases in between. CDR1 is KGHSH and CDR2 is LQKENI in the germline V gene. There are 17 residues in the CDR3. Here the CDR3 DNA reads TGTGCCAGCTCACCATCTGGGGGTATATTGAGCAATCAGCCCCAGCATTTT. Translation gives CASSPSGGILSNQPQHF.

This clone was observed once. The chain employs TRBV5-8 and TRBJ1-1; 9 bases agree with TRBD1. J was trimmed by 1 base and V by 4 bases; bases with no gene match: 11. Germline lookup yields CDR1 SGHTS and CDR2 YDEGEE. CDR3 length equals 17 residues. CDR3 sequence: CASSPRDRAPGNTEAFF. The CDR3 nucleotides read TGTGCCAGCAGCCCCCGGGACAGGGCGCCGGGGAACACTGAAGCTTTCTTT.